The 21 T cell receptor beta chains below all came from one sample that was sequenced in a study of cytotoxic CD8 clonotypes in ibrutinib-treated CLL. Libraries were prepared by immunoSEQ multiplex PCR; TCRdb keeps only in-frame clonotypes and omits some of them. The sample includes about 45,000 clones, 60% to 70% of them seen just once. The specimen was PBMCs, collected after 24 months of ibrutinib treatment. All receptors derive from a human donor with chronic lymphocytic leukemia.

This clone has a handful of counts. This chain uses TRBV7-2 with TRBJ1-2, with D possibly being TRBD1 (5 bases). Trimming removed 2 bases at V and 8 bases at J, with 9 bases between. The CDR3 extends over 12 amino acids. CDR1 and CDR2 from the germline V gene are SGHTA and FQGNSA. CDR3: CASSLQGPGYTF. CDR3 coding DNA: TGTGCCAGCAGCTTACAGGGTCCCGGCTACACCTTC.

The chain employs TRBV10-3 and TRBJ1-5; TRBD1 might be the D (5 bases). CDR1 and CDR2 from the germline V gene are ENHRY and SYGVKD. V lost 3 bases, J lost 5 bases, and 11 bases lay in between. This CDR3 region has 14 residues. In DNA, the CDR3 is TGTGCCATCAGTGATAGGCAGGGTGATCAGCCCCAGCATTTT. This translates into CAISDRQGDQPQHF.

A few counts support this clone. The chain links TRBV28 to TRBJ1-2, with 7 nucleotides matching TRBD1. The germline V gene encodes CDR1 MDHEN and CDR2 SYDVKM. With V trimmed by 6 bases and J by 4 bases, 8 bases remained unmatched. CDR3 length: 14 amino acids. The CDR3 nucleotides are TGTGCCAGCAGATTTCCGGGACAGAGCTATGGCTACACCTTC. Translating it yields CASRFPGQSYGYTF.

This chain links TRBV9 with TRBJ1-2; 7 nucleotides align to TRBD1. V was pared by 2 bases and J by 3 bases, with 10 bases of the junction left unmatched. CDR3 size: 16 residues. CDR1 SGDLS and CDR2 YYNGEE come from the germline V gene. The CDR3 spells CASSVTSWDSHYGYTF. The CDR3 nucleotides read TGTGCCAGCAGCGTCACCTCCTGGGACAGCCACTATGGCTACACCTTC.

The gene calls are TRBV5-4 and TRBJ1-1, with no clear D. CDR3 size: 13 residues. The V end was cut by 2 bases, the J end by 6 bases, with 11 bases between. The germline CDR1 and CDR2 sequences are SGHNT and YYREEE (reference sequence). In DNA, the CDR3 is TGTGCCAGCAGCTTCCGAGGTGGGGCTGAAGCTTTCTTT. Protein: CASSFRGGAEAFF.

The gene calls are TRBV19 and TRBJ1-2, with 9 bases fitting TRBD1. Unmatched junction bases numbered 14, after V lost 4 bases and J lost 5 bases. From germline, CDR1 is LNHDA and CDR2 SQIVND (reference sequence). This CDR3 contains 17 residues. CDR3 sequence (DNA): TGTGCCAGTAGTACAAAAGGGACAGGGCTTTTGGGTTATGGCTACACCTTC. Translating it yields CASSTKGTGLLGYGYTF.

The V and J genes are TRBV7-9 and TRBJ1-2; 7 bases line up with TRBD1. The CDR3 runs to 14 residues. CDR1 SEHNR and CDR2 FQNEAQ come from the germline V gene (reference sequence). With 2 bases clipped from V and 6 bases from J, the junction kept 6 bases outside the gene matches. Here the CDR3 reads CASSLRQGPHGYTF. DNA for the CDR3: TGTGCCAGCAGCTTAAGACAGGGACCCCATGGCTACACCTTC.

This chain connects TRBV28 to TRBJ1-1, with TRBD1 matching 8 bases. CDR1 and CDR2 from the germline V gene are MDHEN and SYDVKM. This CDR3 is 16 amino acids long. The ends lost 5 bases at V and 3 bases at J; junction bases unmatched: 11. The CDR3 is CASSAHATGAHTEAFF. CDR3 nucleotides: TGTGCCAGCAGTGCTCACGCGACAGGGGCACACACTGAAGCTTTCTTT.

This clone appeared a few times. The chain links TRBV5-1 to TRBJ2-1, with D perhaps matching TRBD1 (6 bases). V dropped 1 base and J dropped 4 bases, with 15 bases sitting between them. The germline V gene encodes CDR1 SGHRS and CDR2 YFSETQ. This CDR3 contains 16 residues. The CDR3 DNA reads TGCGCCAGCAGCTTGAGACCGAGGACAGATTACAATGAGCAGTTCTTC. Its translation is CASSLRPRTDYNEQFF.

The chain couples TRBV6-5 to TRBJ2-1; 7 bases fit TRBD2. The CDR3 consists of 15 residues. Trimming removed 8 bases from V and 1 base from J; junction bases left unmatched: 8. Per germline, CDR1 MNHEY and CDR2 SVGAGI. CDR3 in amino acids: CASSKGAGSYNEQFF. CDR3 bases: TGTGCCAGCTCCAAAGGAGCGGGGTCCTACAATGAGCAGTTCTTC.

J is TRBJ2-5 and V is TRBV6-6, with 13 bases matching TRBD2. CDR3 size: 15 residues. CDR1 is MNHNY and CDR2 is SVGAGI in the germline V gene (reference sequence). V shed 3 bases and J 5 bases; nucleotides not matched to a gene: 3. The chain's CDR3 is CASSYGLAGVETQYF. The CDR3 DNA follows: TGTGCCAGCAGTTATGGACTAGCGGGAGTGGAGACCCAGTACTTC.

The chain links TRBV18 to TRBJ2-7; 9 nucleotides agree with TRBD1. TRBJ2-5 explains the end of the DNA better; the J call may be wrong. CDR3 length equals 15 residues. Germline assignment: CDR1 KGHSH and CDR2 LQKENI. The CDR3 is CASSPRQGGSETQYF. CDR3 DNA sequence: TGTGCCAGCTCACCCAGACAGGGGGGATCAGAGACCCAGTACTTC.

This clone was recorded at least ten times. One end of the junction fails to match germline, which may point to a read error. The chain combines TRBV7-7 with TRBJ2-7; 7 nucleotides agree with TRBD2. CDR3 size: 15 residues. CDR1 SSHAT and CDR2 FNYEAQ come from the germline V gene (reference sequence). The CDR3 region is CASSLQAGSSYEQYF. For the CDR3, the DNA is TGTGCTAGCAGCTTACAAGCGGGAAGCTCCTACGAGCAGTACTTC.

The rearrangement joins TRBV10-3 to TRBJ2-1; no definite D call. This CDR3 has 14 amino acids. V was trimmed by 11 bases and J by 7 bases, leaving 21 bases between them. CDR1 is ENHRY, CDR2 SYGVKD, per germline. CDR3 region: CAASLGDLGNEQFF. CDR3 nucleotides: TGTGCCGCCTCCCTGGGCGACCTCGGAAATGAGCAGTTCTTC.

This clone was counted once. J is TRBJ2-2 and V is TRBV7-3; 8 positions match TRBD2. CDR1 is SGHTA and CDR2 is FQGTGA in the germline V gene. Trimming cost V 2 bases and J 5 bases; bases outside gene matches: 19. The CDR3 is 20 residues long. CDR3 bases: TGTGCCAGCAGCTTATATGCCTCAGTACCGAGTAGCGGGACGACCGGGGAGCTGTTTTTT. Translation: CASSLYASVPSSGTTGELFF.

The chain's CDR3 is CASSPEETQYF. CDR3 bases: TGTGCCAGCTCACCAGAAGAGACCCAGTACTTC. The rearrangement joins TRBV18 to TRBJ2-5; D not resolved. The germline V and J ends were trimmed by 2 bases and 3 bases, with 1 base remaining between them. The germline CDR1 and CDR2 sequences are KGHSH and LQKENI. This CDR3 comprises 11 residues.

The gene calls are TRBV7-2 and TRBJ1-1, with 9 bases fitting TRBD1. Germline values: CDR1 SGHTA, CDR2 FQGNSA. With 3 bases clipped from V and 5 bases from J, the junction kept 7 bases outside the gene matches. The CDR3 has 15 residues. CDR3 sequence (DNA): TGTGCCAGCAGCTTTTCACAGGGGGCGCAGACTGAAGCTTTCTTT. Protein sequence: CASSFSQGAQTEAFF.

The V gene is TRBV7-9, the J gene TRBJ2-2, with a tentative D call TRBD1 (5 bases). Trimming left V 1 base short and J 4 bases short, with 13 bases between. The germline CDR1 and CDR2 sequences are SEHNR and FQNEAQ (reference sequence). CDR3 length: 16 residues. CDR3 nucleotide sequence: TGTGCCAGCAGCTTAGGTTGGACACCAGCCACCGGGGAGCTGTTTTTT. This gives the protein CASSLGWTPATGELFF.

This chain links TRBV5-1 with TRBJ2-1; D possibly matches TRBD1 or TRBD2 (5 bases each). With 2 bases removed from V and 7 bases from J, the gap between germline ends came to 13 bases. The CDR3 runs 14 residues. Germline values: CDR1 SGHRS, CDR2 YFSETQ. As DNA, the CDR3 is TGCGCCAGCAGCTTAACGGGACCCCCTAATGAGCAGTTCTTC. Amino acid sequence: CASSLTGPPNEQFF.

V is TRBV13 and J is TRBJ1-3; tentatively, D is TRBD1 (5 bases). The germline gives CDR1 PRHDT, CDR2 FYEKMQ (reference sequence). CDR3 length: 17 amino acids. The V gene lost 3 bases and the J gene lost 0 bases, with 15 bases spanning the gap. The chain's CDR3 is CASSFMPRGTSGNTIYF. DNA of the CDR3: TGTGCCAGCAGCTTTATGCCTAGGGGAACCTCTGGAAACACCATATATTTT.

The chain employs TRBV18 and TRBJ1-6; the match to TRBD1 covers 11 bases. Trimming removed 2 bases from V and 4 bases from J; junction bases left unmatched: 7. Germline loops: CDR1 KGHSH, CDR2 LQKENI. The CDR3 loop spans 18 amino acids. The CDR3 loop reads CASSPVGTGGSYNSPLHF. In nucleotides, the CDR3 is TGTGCCAGCTCACCAGTCGGGACAGGGGGTTCTTATAATTCACCCCTCCACTTT.